This T cell receptor beta chain was captured by sequencing in a study of cytomegalovirus exposure and HLA in healthy donors. The PCR was carried out with 60 Vbeta primers and 13 Jbeta primers. Profiled with immunoSEQ multiplex PCR; TCRdb holds only in-frame clones, not every one. The data contain under 150,000 clones, about four fifths of them singletons. V lost 6 bases to trimming and J lost 3 bases, with 14 bases between them. CDR1 and CDR2 from the germline V gene are SQVTM and ANQGSEA. CDR3 length equals 13 residues. The chain employs TRBV29-1 and TRBJ1-2, with TRBD1 as a possible D gene (6 bases). The material sequenced was PBMCs. The source of this sequence is a woman in her 40s in good health and CMV-seronegative. CDR3: CSVKWDTDYGYTF. The CDR3 DNA reads as TGCAGCGTAAAGTGGGACACCGACTATGGCTACACCTTC. Supplemented by reference TRBV29-1 and TRBJ1-2, the full variable domain reads SAVISQKPSRDICQRGTSLTIQCQVDSQVTMMFWYRQQPGQSLTLIATANQGSEATYESGFVIDKFPISRPNLTFSTLTVSNMSPEDSSIYLCSVKWDTDYGYTFGSGTRLTVV.